This TCR beta chain was sequenced for a study of tumor and adjacent non-tumor tissue in lung cancer. General observations from the study: Top 100 clones took a larger repertoire share in normal lung.

Looked up from germline, CDR1 is PRHDT and CDR2 is FYEKMQ (reference sequence). The CDR3 contains 18 residues. No cell sorting was done before RNA was extracted from the tissue. The normal lung tissue was taken more than 3 cm from the tumor edge. Chemotherapy-naive patients with new lung cancer underwent thoracic surgery in China, August–late 2014. A modified ARM-PCR protocol with three rounds of nested PCR amplified TCRbeta. TCRdb reprocessed the multiplex PCR reads with MiXCR, giving one entry per CDR3 protein. The sample records about 67,000 distinct CDR3 sequences, around three quarters being singletons. A word on this clonotype: The antigen remains unidentified. One end of the junction is discordant with germline, which a read error may explain.

The clonotype comes from a man aged 55 to 70 with non-small cell lung cancer. Specimen: distant non-tumor lung tissue. J is TRBJ2-6 and V is TRBV13, with D tentatively TRBD1 (6 bases). CDR3 in DNA: TGTGCCAGCAGCATACGACAGGCGTCGGGCACTGGGGCCAAGGTCCTGACTTTC. It specifies CASSIRQASGTGAKVLTF.